Sequencing of this T cell receptor beta chain was carried out in a study of cytotoxic CD8 clonotypes in ibrutinib-treated CLL. This clone was found once. TCRdb keeps only in-frame clones here, not all; method: immunoSEQ multiplex PCR. The sample consists of 200,000 to 250,000 clones, approximately 79% of them appearing once. J gave up 2 bases and V 4 bases, and 10 bases lay outside the gene matches. CDR1 and CDR2 (germline): GTSNPN, SVGIG (reference sequence). This CDR3 is built from 15 residues. The receptor was derived from a human donor with chronic lymphocytic leukemia. The chain employs TRBV30 and TRBJ2-7, with 8 bases fitting TRBD1. Source: PBMCs, taken after 12 months of ibrutinib treatment. The CDR3 protein is CAWNPPGQVTYEQYF. CDR3 coding DNA: TGTGCCTGGAATCCTCCGGGACAGGTAACCTACGAGCAGTACTTC.